This TCR beta chain derives from a study of human T cells and chemical hapten exposure. Background on the study: Patch tests put 0.01% DPC on the upper back, read at 6 days.

TCRdb passed the RACE reads through MiXCR, listing each CDR3 protein once. The sample includes 150,000 to 200,000 distinct CDR3 sequences, 25% to 30% seen only once; the top ten take under 3%. Time point described: pre-sensitization, week 0. Regarding treatment: therapeutic diphenylcyclopropenone sensitization with weekly scalp DPC. Venepuncture was done earlier than the placement of each patch test. This clonotype was observed a handful of times. As yet, its antigen is unknown. J gave up 6 bases and V 0 bases, and 8 bases lay outside the gene matches. The CDR3 loop spans 16 amino acids. Germline assignment: CDR1 DFQATT and CDR2 SNEGSKA (reference sequence). General study points: After DPC sensitization, TCRs above 1 in 1000 frequency showed no change.

Sequenced material: whole blood, taken in connection with sensitization to the hapten diphenylcyclopropenone (DPC). The chain carries TRBV20-1 and TRBJ2-1; TRBD2 matches at 10 bases. The sequence derives from a woman aged 25 to 45 with alopecia areata. Some clones in this sample may be carry-over from other donors' samples. CDR3 in amino acids: CSARDLSGGAANEQFF. CDR3 coding DNA: TGCAGTGCTAGAGATTTAAGCGGGGGGGCCGCCAATGAGCAGTTCTTC.